This TCR beta chain was found in a study of long-term antiretroviral therapy in people with HIV. Version v3.0 of the immunoSEQ assay ran at survey level. Sequencing efforts were directed toward about 40,000-55,000 T-cell genomes per sample. The repertoire was sequenced with immunoSEQ multiplex PCR; TCRdb's copy has only in-frame clones and lacks some. The sample has 25,000 to 35,000 clones, approximately 93% seen once. This clone was picked up one time. Its antigen is not known. Study results and caveats: After ART, diversity increased yet remained lower than transplant donor controls.

The CDR3 totals 14 residues. J lost 5 bases, V lost 5 bases, and 3 bases had no gene match. CDR1 and CDR2 (germline): LGHNA, YNFKEQ. This receptor was identified in a man aged 40-49 years with HIV. Material: unsorted PBMCs, obtained 6.2 years after starting antiretroviral therapy. The V call is TRBV4-2, the J call TRBJ2-3, with 11 bases matching TRBD1. The CDR3 reads CASSSGTGGDTQYF. The CDR3 region has the DNA TGTGCCAGCAGCTCCGGGACAGGGGGAGATACGCAGTATTTT.